This T cell receptor beta chain was identified in a study of cytomegalovirus exposure and HLA in healthy donors. Study results and limitations: Clonal expansion was found to be greater in HLA-associated TCR beta chains than in equally common others in a later analysis. Looking again later, the authors saw that most CMV-associated TCR beta chains seemed HLA-restricted.

A remark on this clone: Its antigen is unidentified.

These donors counted as nominally healthy when sampled, but unrecorded immune exposures were likely. The study ran its PCR with 60 Vbeta and 13 Jbeta primers. Assay used: immunoSEQ multiplex PCR; TCRdb lists only in-frame clones, some missing. The data show fewer than 150,000 clones, with about 86% seen just once and roughly 4.2% held by the top ten. Sequencing was carried out using PBMCs. This clonotype originated in a man aged 35 to 55 in good health and CMV-seropositive.

CDR3 loop: CASSPLGQGRTEAFF. The CDR3 region has the DNA TGTGCCAGTAGTCCCCTCGGCCAAGGGAGGACTGAAGCTTTCTTT. V usage is TRBV19 and J usage is TRBJ1-1; D uncertain. Trimming took 5 bases from V and 5 from J, leaving 18 bases between them. The germline V gene encodes CDR1 LNHDA and CDR2 SQIVND (reference sequence). This CDR3 region has 15 residues.